The 5 T cell receptor beta chains in this list originate from one sample, sequenced in a study of cytomegalovirus exposure and HLA in healthy donors. This PCR relied on a set of 60 Vbeta primers and 13 Jbeta primers. Data came from immunoSEQ multiplex PCR; TCRdb stores just in-frame clones and leaves some out. The sample records 180,000 or so clones, approximately 79% being singletons. The specimen sequenced was PBMCs. These receptors originate from a man between 50 and 59 years old in good health and CMV-seropositive.

This chain joins TRBV7-2 and TRBJ1-6; D unresolved. V was shortened by 3 bases and J by 10 bases, with 16 bases between the two germline ends. The CDR3 extends over 15 amino acids. In germline, CDR1 is SGHTA, CDR2 FQGNSA. CDR3 residues: CASSLTGERRSPLHF. DNA for the CDR3: TGTGCCAGCAGCTTGACCGGGGAGAGACGGTCACCCCTCCACTTT.

This clone was detected only a few times. The CDR3, as DNA: TGTGCCAGCAGTGAAGCGGGGCCTTACTCGGCTTACAATGAGCAGTTCTTC. It translates to CASSEAGPYSAYNEQFF. The rearrangement uses TRBV2 and TRBJ2-1; tentatively, D is TRBD1 (5 bases). Deletions cut 0 bases from V and 4 bases from J, with 16 bases between. The CDR3 length is 17 residues. Looked up from germline, CDR1 is SNHLY and CDR2 is FYNNEI.

This rearrangement joins TRBV19 to TRBJ1-5; 8 bases fit TRBD1. The V segment lost 7 bases and the J segment 2 bases; nucleotides outside the gene matches: 10. The CDR3 extends over 16 amino acids. Germline loops: CDR1 LNHDA, CDR2 SQIVND (reference sequence). The CDR3 region has the DNA TGTGCCAGTAACGGCAGGGGGCGTGAGGGCAATCAGCCCCAGCATTTT. This translates into CASNGRGREGNQPQHF.

The chain recombines TRBV5-8 with TRBJ2-3; 7 positions agree with TRBD2. Looked up from germline, CDR1 is SGHTS and CDR2 is YDEGEE. The ends lost 4 bases at V and 4 bases at J; junction bases unmatched: 12. This CDR3 is 16 amino acids long. The CDR3 is CASSPRPSGAPDTQYF. CDR3 nucleotide sequence: TGTGCCAGCAGCCCCCGACCGAGCGGGGCCCCAGATACGCAGTATTTT.

This clone was seen only once. The gene calls are TRBV5-1 and TRBJ2-1, with 9 bases lining up with TRBD1. CDR1 and CDR2 from the germline V gene are SGHRS and YFSETQ. Trimming took 3 bases from V and 6 from J; bases not matched to a gene: 7. The CDR3 is 15 residues long. The CDR3 here is CASSSRDRVGNEQFF. CDR3 nucleotides: TGCGCCAGCAGCTCCCGGGACAGGGTCGGCAATGAGCAGTTCTTC.